This T cell receptor (beta chain) came from a study of blood T cell repertoires in COVID-19. Study background: There were acute and convalescent COVID-19 samples, and they came from the United States, Italy and Spain.

Repertoires were generated with immunoSEQ multiplex PCR, while TCRdb's copy carries only in-frame clones and drops some. Of 150,000 to 200,000 clones listed, almost 80% are singletons. Recovered status applied to Cohort 3 donors who had two consecutive negative PCRs. It also applied to those with clearance or with symptom resolution. The CDR3 sequence is 17 residues long. Germline lookup yields CDR1 MGHRA and CDR2 YSYEKL. Trimming took 2 bases from V and 2 from J, leaving 18 bases between them. Sequenced input: PBMCs or T cells enriched from blood (not recorded which). The source is a woman in her fifties or sixties who had recovered from COVID-19. The chain employs TRBV4-1 and TRBJ1-1; D unresolved. CDR3 in DNA: TGCGCCAGCAGCCAATCTTGGCGGCTCGGGGATAACACTGAAGCTTTCTTT. This encodes CASSQSWRLGDNTEAFF.